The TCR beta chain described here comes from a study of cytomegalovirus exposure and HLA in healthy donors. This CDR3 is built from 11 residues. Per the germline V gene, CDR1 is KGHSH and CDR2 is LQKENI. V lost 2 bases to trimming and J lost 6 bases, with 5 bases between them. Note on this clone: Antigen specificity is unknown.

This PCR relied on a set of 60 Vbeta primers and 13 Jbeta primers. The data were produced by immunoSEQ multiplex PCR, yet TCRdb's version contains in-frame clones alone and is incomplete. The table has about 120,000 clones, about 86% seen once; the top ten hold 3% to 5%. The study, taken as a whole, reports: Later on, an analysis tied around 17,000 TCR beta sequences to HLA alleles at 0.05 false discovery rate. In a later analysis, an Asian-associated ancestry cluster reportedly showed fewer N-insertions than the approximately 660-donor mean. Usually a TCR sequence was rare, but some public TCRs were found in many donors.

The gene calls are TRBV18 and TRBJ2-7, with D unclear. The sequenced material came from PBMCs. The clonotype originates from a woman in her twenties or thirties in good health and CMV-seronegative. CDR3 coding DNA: TGTGCCAGCTCACCAGAGTCCGAGCAGTACTTC. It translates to CASSPESEQYF. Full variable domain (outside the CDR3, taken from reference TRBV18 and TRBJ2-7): NAGVMQNPRHLVRRRGQEARLRCSPMKGHSHVYWYRQLPEEGLKFMVYLQKENIIDESGMPKERFSAEFPKEGPSILRIQQVVRGDSAAYFCASSPESEQYFGPGTRLTVT.